What follows is one T cell receptor beta chain and its context. Its target is not known. Assay: immunoSEQ multiplex PCR; the TCRdb copy retains only in-frame clones and omits some. The sample includes fewer than 45,000 clones, 83% of them seen just once. CDR3 length: 11 amino acids. Germline V lookup: CDR1 LNHDA, CDR2 SQIVND (reference sequence). Between the trimmed V and J ends, which lost 8 bases and 4 bases, there was a span of 8 bases. This specimen comes from a study of pediatric ulcerative colitis. Whole-study findings and limits: A couple of rectal clonotypes were found only in ulcerative colitis patients, all of them. Two patients had blood samples with substantially reduced template counts. Ulcerative colitis patients shared more blood-rectal clones than controls.

The J gene is TRBJ1-1, the V gene TRBV19; D gene uncertain. The specimen was blood. The TCR was taken from a girl between 10 and 17 years old with moderate ulcerative colitis. Here the CDR3 reads CASPRGTEAFF. Here the CDR3 DNA reads TGTGCCAGTCCACGGGGCACTGAAGCTTTCTTT.